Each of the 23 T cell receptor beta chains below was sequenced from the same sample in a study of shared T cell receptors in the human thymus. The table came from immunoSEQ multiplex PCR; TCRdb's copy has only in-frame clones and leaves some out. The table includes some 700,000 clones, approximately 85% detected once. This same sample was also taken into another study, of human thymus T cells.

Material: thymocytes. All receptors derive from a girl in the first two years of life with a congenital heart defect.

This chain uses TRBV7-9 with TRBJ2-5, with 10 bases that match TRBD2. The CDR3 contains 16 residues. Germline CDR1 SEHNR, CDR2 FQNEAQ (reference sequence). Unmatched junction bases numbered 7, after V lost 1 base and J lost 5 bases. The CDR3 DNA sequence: TGTGCCAGCAGCTTAGATGTAGCGGGGGGTGAGGAGACCCAGTACTTC. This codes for CASSLDVAGGEETQYF. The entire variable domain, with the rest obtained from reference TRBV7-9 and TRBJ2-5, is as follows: DTGVSQNPRHKITKRGQNVTFRCDPISEHNRLYWYRQTLGQGPEFLTYFQNEAQLEKSRLLSDRFSAERPKGSFSTLEIQRTEQGDSAMYLCASSLDVAGGEETQYFGPGTRLLVL.

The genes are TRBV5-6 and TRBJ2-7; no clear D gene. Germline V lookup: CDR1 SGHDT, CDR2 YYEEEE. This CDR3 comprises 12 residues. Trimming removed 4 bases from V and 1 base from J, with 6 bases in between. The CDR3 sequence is CASSRGSYEQYF. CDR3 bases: TGTGCCAGCAGCCGCGGATCCTACGAGCAGTACTTC.

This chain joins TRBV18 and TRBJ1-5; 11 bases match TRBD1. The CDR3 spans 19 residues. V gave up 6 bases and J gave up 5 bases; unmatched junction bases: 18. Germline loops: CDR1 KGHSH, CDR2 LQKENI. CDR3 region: CASSETEGPGTGGYQPQHF. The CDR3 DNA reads TGTGCCAGCTCCGAGACAGAGGGCCCCGGGACAGGGGGTTATCAGCCCCAGCATTTT.

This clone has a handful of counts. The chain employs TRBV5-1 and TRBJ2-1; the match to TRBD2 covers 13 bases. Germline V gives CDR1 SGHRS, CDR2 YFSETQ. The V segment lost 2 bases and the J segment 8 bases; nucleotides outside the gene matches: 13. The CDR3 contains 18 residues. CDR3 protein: CASSFDTRLAGGPHEQFF. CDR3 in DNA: TGCGCCAGCAGCTTCGATACCCGACTAGCGGGGGGCCCCCATGAGCAGTTCTTC.

The CDR3 loop is CASSQESEVSPLHF. The CDR3 nucleotides are TGCGCCAGCAGCCAAGAAAGTGAGGTTTCACCCCTCCACTTT. This chain uses TRBV4-1 with TRBJ1-6; no definite D call. Germline lookup yields CDR1 MGHRA and CDR2 YSYEKL. CDR3 length equals 14 residues. Trimming removed 0 bases from V and 9 bases from J, with 9 bases in between.

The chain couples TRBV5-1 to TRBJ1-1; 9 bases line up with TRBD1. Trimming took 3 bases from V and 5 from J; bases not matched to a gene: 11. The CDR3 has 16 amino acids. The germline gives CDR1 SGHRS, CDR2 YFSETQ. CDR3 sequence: CASSSQGQGVETEAFF. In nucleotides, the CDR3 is TGCGCCAGCAGCTCCCAGGGACAGGGTGTTGAGACTGAAGCTTTCTTT.

The DNA of the CDR3 is TGTGCCAGCAAAGGCGGGGGGGGAAGGAATGAGCAGTTCTTC. Protein: CASKGGGGRNEQFF. The genes are TRBV6-4 and TRBJ2-1; 9 nucleotides align to TRBD2. The V and J ends lost 7 bases and 7 bases, in that order; junction bases with no gene match: 8. The CDR3 is 14 amino acids. Looked up from germline, CDR1 is MRHNA and CDR2 is SNTAGT.

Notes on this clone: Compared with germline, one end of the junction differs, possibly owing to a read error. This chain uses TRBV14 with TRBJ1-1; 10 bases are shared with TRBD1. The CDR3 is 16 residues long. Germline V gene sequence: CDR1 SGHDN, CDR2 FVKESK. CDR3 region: CTSSQDRGTGETEAFF. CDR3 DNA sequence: TGTACCAGCAGCCAAGATCGAGGGACAGGGGAAACTGAAGCTTTCTTT.

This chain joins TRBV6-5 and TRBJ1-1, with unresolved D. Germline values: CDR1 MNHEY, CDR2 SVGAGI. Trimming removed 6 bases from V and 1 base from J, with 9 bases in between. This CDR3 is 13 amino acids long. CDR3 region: CASSESRNTEAFF. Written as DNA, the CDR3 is TGTGCCAGCAGCGAGTCTCGGAACACTGAAGCTTTCTTT.

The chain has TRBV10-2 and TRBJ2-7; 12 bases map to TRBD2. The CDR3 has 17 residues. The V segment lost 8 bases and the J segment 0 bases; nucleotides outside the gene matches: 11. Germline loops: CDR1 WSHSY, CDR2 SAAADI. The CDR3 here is CASFGASGGARSYEQYF. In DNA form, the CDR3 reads TGCGCCAGCTTCGGGGCTAGCGGGGGGGCTCGCTCCTACGAGCAGTACTTC.

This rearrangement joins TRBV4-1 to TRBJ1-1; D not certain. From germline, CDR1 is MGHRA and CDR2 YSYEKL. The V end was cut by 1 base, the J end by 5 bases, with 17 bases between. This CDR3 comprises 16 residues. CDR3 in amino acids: CASSQGNIFRETEAFF. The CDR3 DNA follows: TGCGCCAGCAGCCAAGGTAATATCTTTCGAGAGACTGAAGCTTTCTTT.

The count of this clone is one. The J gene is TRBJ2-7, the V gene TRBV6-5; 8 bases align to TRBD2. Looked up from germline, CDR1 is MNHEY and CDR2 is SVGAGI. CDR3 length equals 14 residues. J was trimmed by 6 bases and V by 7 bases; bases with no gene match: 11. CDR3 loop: CASTAPGGVREQYF. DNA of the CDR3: TGTGCCAGCACCGCCCCCGGGGGGGTGCGCGAGCAGTACTTC.

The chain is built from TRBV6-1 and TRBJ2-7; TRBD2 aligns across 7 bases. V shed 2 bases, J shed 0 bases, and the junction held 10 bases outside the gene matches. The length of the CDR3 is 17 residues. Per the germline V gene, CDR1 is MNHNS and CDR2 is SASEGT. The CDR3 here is CASSETLLGGSSYEQYF. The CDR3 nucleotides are TGTGCCAGCAGTGAAACTCTTCTGGGGGGGAGCTCCTACGAGCAGTACTTC.

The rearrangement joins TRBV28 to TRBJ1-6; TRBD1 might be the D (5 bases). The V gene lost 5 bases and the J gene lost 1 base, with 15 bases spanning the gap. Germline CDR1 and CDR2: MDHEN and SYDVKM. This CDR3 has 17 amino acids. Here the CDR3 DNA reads TGTGCCAGCAGTCCAGGGTCAAGAGCGTCCTATAATTCACCCCTCCACTTT. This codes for CASSPGSRASYNSPLHF.

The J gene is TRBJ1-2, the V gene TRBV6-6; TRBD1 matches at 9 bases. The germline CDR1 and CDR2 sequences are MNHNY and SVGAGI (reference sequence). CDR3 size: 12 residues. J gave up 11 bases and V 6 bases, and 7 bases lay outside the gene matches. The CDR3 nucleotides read TGTGCCAGCAGGGGACAGGGAAGGGGGTACACCTTC. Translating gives CASRGQGRGYTF.

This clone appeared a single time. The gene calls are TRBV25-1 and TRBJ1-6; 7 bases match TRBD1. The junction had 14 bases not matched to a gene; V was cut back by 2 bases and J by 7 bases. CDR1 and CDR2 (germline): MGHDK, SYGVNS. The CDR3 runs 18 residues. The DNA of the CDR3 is TGTGCCAGCAGTGAAAACGTGCTTACAGGGGACGAGAATTCACCCCTCCACTTT. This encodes CASSENVLTGDENSPLHF.

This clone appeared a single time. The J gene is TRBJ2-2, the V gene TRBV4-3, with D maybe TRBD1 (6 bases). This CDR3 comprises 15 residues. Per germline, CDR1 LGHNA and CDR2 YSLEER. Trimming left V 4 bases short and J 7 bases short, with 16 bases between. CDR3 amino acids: CASSLQGKRGGELFF. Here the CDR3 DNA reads TGCGCCAGCAGCCTCCAGGGGAAGAGGGGCGGGGAGCTGTTTTTT.

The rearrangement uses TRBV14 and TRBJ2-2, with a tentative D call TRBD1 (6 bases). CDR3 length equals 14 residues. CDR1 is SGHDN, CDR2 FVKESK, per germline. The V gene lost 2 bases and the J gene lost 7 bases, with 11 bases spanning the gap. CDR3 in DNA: TGTGCCAGCAGCCAACAGGGGTCCGACGGGGAGCTGTTTTTT. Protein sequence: CASSQQGSDGELFF.

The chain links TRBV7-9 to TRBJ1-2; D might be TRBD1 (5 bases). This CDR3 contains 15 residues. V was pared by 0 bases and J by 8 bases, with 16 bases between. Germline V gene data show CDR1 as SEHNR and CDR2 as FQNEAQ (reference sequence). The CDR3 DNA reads TGTGCCAGCAGCTTAGCGGTCGGTCCAGGGAACGGCTACACCTTC. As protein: CASSLAVGPGNGYTF. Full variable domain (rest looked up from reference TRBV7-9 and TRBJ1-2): DTGVSQNPRHKITKRGQNVTFRCDPISEHNRLYWYRQTLGQGPEFLTYFQNEAQLEKSRLLSDRFSAERPKGSFSTLEIQRTEQGDSAMYLCASSLAVGPGNGYTFGSGTRLTVV.

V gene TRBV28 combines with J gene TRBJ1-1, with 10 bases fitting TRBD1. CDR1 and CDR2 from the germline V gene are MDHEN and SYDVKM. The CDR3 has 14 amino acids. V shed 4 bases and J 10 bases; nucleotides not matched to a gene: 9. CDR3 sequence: CASSWRQGARGAFF. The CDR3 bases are TGTGCCAGCAGTTGGAGACAGGGGGCACGGGGAGCTTTCTTT. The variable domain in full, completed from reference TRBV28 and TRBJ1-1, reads DVKVTQSSRYLVKRTGEKVFLECVQDMDHENMFWYRQDPGLGLRLIYFSYDVKMKEKGDIPEGYSVSREKKERFSLILESASTNQTSMYLCASSWRQGARGAFFGQGTRLTVV.

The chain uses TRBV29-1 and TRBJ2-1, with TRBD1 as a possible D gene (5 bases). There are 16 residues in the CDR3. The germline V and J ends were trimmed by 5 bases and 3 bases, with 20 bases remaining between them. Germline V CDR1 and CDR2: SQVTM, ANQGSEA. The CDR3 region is CSVQQVTSTLYNEQFF. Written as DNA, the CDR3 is TGCAGCGTTCAACAGGTCACCTCTACCCTCTACAATGAGCAGTTCTTC.

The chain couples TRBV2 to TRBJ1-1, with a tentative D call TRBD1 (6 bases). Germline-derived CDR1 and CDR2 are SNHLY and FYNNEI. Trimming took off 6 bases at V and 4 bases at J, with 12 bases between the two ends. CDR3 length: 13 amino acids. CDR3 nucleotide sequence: TGTGCCAGCAGGTTCACAGGGAGCACTGAAGCTTTCTTT. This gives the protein CASRFTGSTEAFF.

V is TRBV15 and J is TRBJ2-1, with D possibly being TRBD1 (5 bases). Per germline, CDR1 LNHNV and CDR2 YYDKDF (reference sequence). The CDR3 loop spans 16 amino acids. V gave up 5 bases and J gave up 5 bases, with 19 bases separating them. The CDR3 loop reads CATSCTSRVTHNEQFF. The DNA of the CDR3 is TGTGCCACCAGCTGCACGAGCAGGGTTACCCACAATGAGCAGTTCTTC. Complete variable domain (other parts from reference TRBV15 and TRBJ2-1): DAMVIQNPRYQVTQFGKPVTLSCSQTLNHNVMYWYQQKSSQAPKLLFHYYDKDFNNEADTPDNFQSRRPNTSFCFLDIRSPGLGDTAMYLCATSCTSRVTHNEQFFGPGTRLTVL.